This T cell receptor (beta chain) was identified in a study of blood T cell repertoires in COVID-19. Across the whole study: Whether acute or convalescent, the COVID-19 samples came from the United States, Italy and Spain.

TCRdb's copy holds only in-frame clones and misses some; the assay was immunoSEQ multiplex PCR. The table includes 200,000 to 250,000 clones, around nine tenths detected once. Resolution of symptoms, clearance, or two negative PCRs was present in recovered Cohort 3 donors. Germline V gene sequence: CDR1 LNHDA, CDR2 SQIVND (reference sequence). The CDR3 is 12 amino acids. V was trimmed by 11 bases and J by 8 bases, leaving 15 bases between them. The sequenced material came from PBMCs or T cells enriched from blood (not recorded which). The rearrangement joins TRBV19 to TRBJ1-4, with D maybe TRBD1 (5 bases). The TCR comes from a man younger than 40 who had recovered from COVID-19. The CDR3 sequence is CAARGVGEKLFF. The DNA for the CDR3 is TGTGCCGCCCGGGGGGTTGGAGAAAAACTGTTTTTT.